These 25 T cell receptor beta chains originate from one sample sequenced in a study of cytomegalovirus exposure and HLA in healthy donors. Amplification used 60 Vbeta primers and 13 Jbeta primers. The table came from immunoSEQ multiplex PCR; TCRdb's copy has only in-frame clones and leaves some out. The data hold about 120,000 clones, with around 77% observed a single time. The sequenced material came from PBMCs. Receptor source: a man younger than 35 in good health and CMV-seropositive.

A single count supports this clone. This chain links TRBV7-2 with TRBJ2-4; D gene uncertain. CDR3 size: 14 residues. Germline loops: CDR1 SGHTA, CDR2 FQGNSA. The V end was cut by 0 bases, the J end by 3 bases, with 6 bases between. As DNA, the CDR3 is TGTGCCAGCAGCTTAGCGGGCAGCAAAAACATTCAGTACTTC. As protein: CASSLAGSKNIQYF.

The chain recombines TRBV30 with TRBJ2-3; D perhaps matches TRBD2 (6 bases). The V end lost 3 bases, the J end lost 5 bases, and 15 bases lay between the germline ends. Germline loops: CDR1 GTSNPN, CDR2 SVGIG (reference sequence). The CDR3 covers 14 residues. The CDR3 sequence is CAWSRATGEDTQYF. CDR3 in DNA: TGTGCCTGGAGCCGAGCGACGGGAGAAGATACGCAGTATTTT. Filled out from reference TRBV30 and TRBJ2-3, the complete variable domain reads SQTIHQWPATLVQPVGSPLSLECTVEGTSNPNLYWYRQAAGRGLQLLFYSVGIGQISSEVPQNLSASRPQDRQFILSSKKLLLSDSGFYLCAWSRATGEDTQYFGPGTRLTVL.

This clone has only a few counts. This chain links TRBV4-1 with TRBJ2-7; 10 positions agree with TRBD1. CDR1 MGHRA and CDR2 YSYEKL come from the germline V gene. This CDR3 comprises 16 residues. J gave up 4 bases and V 2 bases, and 8 bases lay outside the gene matches. CDR3 loop: CASSQREGTGAYEQYF. CDR3 DNA: TGCGCCAGCAGCCAAAGAGAGGGGACAGGGGCTTACGAGCAGTACTTC.

This chain connects TRBV6-4 to TRBJ2-5; TRBD2 agrees at 10 bases. The V gene end was trimmed by 5 bases and the J gene end by 4 bases; junction bases not matched to a gene: 7. This CDR3 comprises 15 residues. Germline V lookup: CDR1 MRHNA, CDR2 SNTAGT. CDR3 amino acids: CASSRSGRAAETQYF. DNA for the CDR3: TGTGCCAGCAGTCGAAGCGGGAGGGCCGCAGAGACCCAGTACTTC.

The rearrangement joins TRBV4-1 to TRBJ1-2; no reliable D call. Trimming shortened V by 4 bases and J by 6 bases, and 30 bases separated the two germline ends. This CDR3 has 19 residues. Per the germline V gene, CDR1 is MGHRA and CDR2 is YSYEKL. The CDR3, as DNA: TGCGCCAGCAGCCGGACCTTTCGGGAGCCAACCCCTCATTCTAATGGCTACACCTTC. Encoded protein: CASSRTFREPTPHSNGYTF.

V gene TRBV6-6 combines with J gene TRBJ2-7, with D possibly TRBD2 on 5 matching bases. V was shortened by 2 bases and J by 7 bases, with 21 bases between the two germline ends. Germline V gene lookup returns CDR1 MNHNY and CDR2 SVGAGI (reference sequence). This CDR3 region has 16 residues. In DNA form, the CDR3 reads TGTGCCAGCAGTTACCCCTCGGGGAGTTCCAGAGATGAGCAGTACTTC. Its translation: CASSYPSGSSRDEQYF.

The gene calls are TRBV5-1 and TRBJ2-2; 7 bases agree with TRBD2. The CDR3 totals 16 residues. V gave up 0 bases and J gave up 6 bases; unmatched junction bases: 8. Germline-derived CDR1 and CDR2 are SGHRS and YFSETQ. In DNA, the CDR3 is TGCGCCAGCAGCTTGGAGGGGCTCCGGGGGGCCGGGGAGCTGTTTTTT. Translation gives CASSLEGLRGAGELFF.

The rearrangement links TRBV5-1 to TRBJ1-2; unclear D gene. Trimming removed 0 bases from V and 1 base from J, with 7 bases in between. The CDR3 has 14 amino acids. Germline V gives CDR1 SGHRS, CDR2 YFSETQ. The CDR3 sequence is CASSLALSNYGYTF. CDR3 coding DNA: TGCGCCAGCAGCTTGGCCCTCAGTAACTATGGCTACACCTTC.

The rearrangement links TRBV28 to TRBJ1-4, with TRBD1 matching over 10 bases. The germline gives CDR1 MDHEN, CDR2 SYDVKM. V lost 3 bases, J lost 10 bases, and 2 bases stayed unmatched. The CDR3 length is 13 residues. In DNA, the CDR3 is TGTGCCAGCAGTTTGGGACAGGGGAGAAAACTGTTTTTT. Amino acids: CASSLGQGRKLFF. The whole variable domain, remainder taken from reference TRBV28 and TRBJ1-4, is DVKVTQSSRYLVKRTGEKVFLECVQDMDHENMFWYRQDPGLGLRLIYFSYDVKMKEKGDIPEGYSVSREKKERFSLILESASTNQTSMYLCASSLGQGRKLFFGSGTQLSVL.

V is TRBV7-3 and J is TRBJ2-1, with D maybe TRBD2 (6 bases). V lost 1 base to trimming and J lost 6 bases, with 13 bases between them. The CDR3 extends over 15 amino acids. CDR1 is SGHTA, CDR2 FQGTGA, per germline. The DNA for the CDR3 is TGTGCCAGCAGCTTAAGTCTAGCGAAGTTCAATGAGCAGTTCTTC. Translated, it gives CASSLSLAKFNEQFF.

V usage is TRBV27 and J usage is TRBJ2-1; weak D call: TRBD2 (6 bases). The CDR3 has 12 residues. The V gene lost 3 bases and the J gene lost 10 bases, with 10 bases spanning the gap. The V gene's germline CDR1 is MNHEY and CDR2 SMNVEV (reference sequence). This CDR3 is CASSLNSGEQFF. CDR3 nucleotide sequence: TGTGCCAGCAGTTTGAATAGCGGCGAGCAGTTCTTC.

The table lists this clone with a count of one. V gene TRBV5-1 combines with J gene TRBJ2-5, with D possibly being TRBD1 (6 bases). CDR1 is SGHRS, CDR2 YFSETQ, per germline. There are 16 residues in the CDR3. V lost 1 base and J 5 bases, leaving 18 bases between the germline ends. The CDR3 sequence is CASSLSPGARKETQYF. The CDR3 nucleotides are TGCGCCAGCAGCTTGAGTCCAGGGGCGAGGAAGGAGACCCAGTACTTC.

This chain uses TRBV10-1 with TRBJ1-2; D uncertain. Looked up from germline, CDR1 is WNHNN and CDR2 is SYGVQD (reference sequence). The V and J ends lost 2 bases and 8 bases respectively, with 12 bases between them. There are 13 residues in the CDR3. The CDR3 DNA follows: TGCGCCAGCAGTGAGACGGTGACGGGGGGCTACACCTTC. Translated, it gives CASSETVTGGYTF.

The chain joins TRBV2 to TRBJ2-7; the match to TRBD2 covers 11 bases. Germline V gives CDR1 SNHLY, CDR2 FYNNEI. Unmatched junction bases numbered 8, after V lost 6 bases and J lost 4 bases. The CDR3 sequence is 15 residues long. The CDR3 bases are TGTGCCAGCAGGAAGACTAGCGGGGATATTTACGAGCAGTACTTC. The encoded protein is CASRKTSGDIYEQYF.

V usage is TRBV11-2 and J usage is TRBJ2-2; 9 bases line up with TRBD2. Germline CDR1 and CDR2: SGHAT and FQNNGV. This CDR3 spans 16 amino acids. V was pared by 1 base and J by 1 base, with 1 base of the junction left unmatched. Written as DNA, the CDR3 is TGTGCCAGCAGCTTAGTAGCGGGGGTGAACACCGGGGAGCTGTTTTTT. Protein product: CASSLVAGVNTGELFF.

This clone was observed a single time. The V gene is TRBV29-1, the J gene TRBJ1-2; TRBD1 might be the D (6 bases). Germline V lookup: CDR1 SQVTM, CDR2 ANQGSEA. This CDR3 has 14 residues. V lost 6 bases and J 2 bases, leaving 16 bases between the germline ends. The CDR3 nucleotides read TGCAGCGTCGTTGGAGGGGGGGGGAACTATGGCTACACCTTC. Translation gives CSVVGGGGNYGYTF.

This chain links TRBV7-8 with TRBJ2-1, with a tentative D call TRBD2 (5 bases). The CDR3 is made up of 15 amino acids. Germline values: CDR1 SGHVS, CDR2 FQNEAQ. The V and J ends lost 6 bases and 5 bases respectively, with 17 bases between them. The CDR3, as DNA: TGTGCCAGCAGTTCCACTAGGACCATTCACAATGAGCAGTTCTTC. Residues: CASSSTRTIHNEQFF.

The rearrangement joins TRBV10-1 to TRBJ2-1; TRBD2 agrees at 7 bases. Germline trimming cut 3 bases from V and 8 bases from J; bases unmatched to any gene: 13. This CDR3 comprises 16 residues. The V gene's germline CDR1 is WNHNN and CDR2 SYGVQD (reference sequence). CDR3 amino acids: CASSDFKSGGSDEQFF. The CDR3, as DNA: TGCGCCAGCAGTGATTTTAAGTCGGGCGGGAGCGATGAGCAGTTCTTC.

The table lists this clone with a few counts. The V call is TRBV29-1, the J call TRBJ2-6; TRBD1 agrees at 9 bases. CDR3 length: 16 residues. J was trimmed by 3 bases and V by 6 bases; bases with no gene match: 9. Germline CDR1 is SQVTM and CDR2 is ANQGSEA. CDR3 amino acids: CSVFPGQGSGANVLTF. The CDR3 DNA follows: TGCAGCGTGTTCCCGGGACAGGGCAGTGGGGCCAACGTCCTGACTTTC.

The chain recombines TRBV30 with TRBJ1-2; D is unresolved. Germline V gene data show CDR1 as GTSNPN and CDR2 as SVGIG (reference sequence). The V gene lost 0 bases and the J gene lost 8 bases, with 13 bases spanning the gap. The CDR3 length is 13 residues. The CDR3 nucleotides are TGTGCCTGGAGTGTACGTGGTGCAGGAGGCTACACCTTC. Its translation is CAWSVRGAGGYTF.

This chain links TRBV6-1 with TRBJ2-5, with D tentatively TRBD2 (6 bases). CDR1 and CDR2 from the germline V gene are MNHNS and SASEGT. This CDR3 comprises 15 residues. V lost 2 bases and J 11 bases, leaving 21 bases between the germline ends. CDR3 loop: CASSELGGARPEQYF. DNA for the CDR3: TGTGCCAGCAGTGAATTAGGCGGGGCACGTCCGGAGCAGTACTTC.

This rearrangement joins TRBV29-1 to TRBJ2-1; D gene ambiguous. CDR3 length equals 14 residues. Germline loops: CDR1 SQVTM, CDR2 ANQGSEA. V was pared by 3 bases and J by 0 bases, with 9 bases between. CDR3 in amino acids: CSVDGPSSYNEQFF. For the CDR3, the DNA is TGCAGCGTTGACGGCCCTAGCTCCTACAATGAGCAGTTCTTC.

J is TRBJ1-6 and V is TRBV15, with 8 positions matching TRBD1. Germline V gene lookup returns CDR1 LNHNV and CDR2 YYDKDF (reference sequence). V was pared by 5 bases and J by 10 bases, with 7 bases of the junction left unmatched. The CDR3 extends over 14 amino acids. CDR3 loop: CATSYQGADSPLHF. CDR3 DNA sequence: TGTGCCACCAGCTATCAGGGGGCAGACTCACCCCTCCACTTT.

J is TRBJ2-1 and V is TRBV4-1; tentatively, D is TRBD2 (6 bases). The CDR3 covers 15 residues. V shed 1 base and J shed 5 bases, with 12 bases lying between them. Germline-derived CDR1 and CDR2 are MGHRA and YSYEKL. The CDR3 sequence is CASSQGTTRHNEQFF. The CDR3 nucleotides are TGCGCCAGCAGCCAAGGGACTACCCGACACAATGAGCAGTTCTTC.

J is TRBJ2-3 and V is TRBV11-3; 9 positions agree with TRBD1. The V and J ends lost 6 bases and 4 bases, in that order; junction bases with no gene match: 5. The germline V gene has CDR1 SGHNT and CDR2 YENEEA. This CDR3 region has 14 residues. CDR3 residues: CASRGTGSSDTQYF. DNA of the CDR3: TGTGCCAGCAGGGGGACAGGGAGTTCAGATACGCAGTATTTT.